These T cell receptor beta chains were read from a single sample in a study of blood T cell repertoires in COVID-19. The repertoire was sequenced with immunoSEQ multiplex PCR; TCRdb's copy has only in-frame clones and lacks some. Of about 36,000 clones listed, around four fifths were seen once; the top ten hold 16%. The material sequenced was peripheral blood. These receptor sequences come from a man aged 70-80 years with acute or convalescent COVID-19. CDR3s leave out the opening cysteine and the closing phenylalanine or tryptophan.

j_call	v_call	cdr3_aa
TRBJ2-2	TRBV6-5	ASSYQALTGELF
TRBJ1-2	TRBV30	AWSVRGSEGYT
TRBJ2-5	TRBV2	ASNPGSLETQY
TRBJ2-1	TRBV9	ASSVESGLVIEQF
TRBJ1-2	TRBV30	AWSKRGGDGYT
TRBJ1-1	TRBV20-1	KPGGTEAF
TRBJ2-4	TRBV5-1	ASSRARGNIQY
TRBJ1-1	TRBV3-1/TRBV3-2	ASSPRTGNTEAF
TRBJ2-7	TRBV27	ASFPRLSNTYEQY
TRBJ2-7	TRBV7-2	ASSRGPYEQY
TRBJ1-2	TRBV7-2	ASSLEWLGTNYGYT
TRBJ1-4	TRBV6-4	ASSETVNEKLF
TRBJ2-5	TRBV30	AWSVVTGSPN
TRBJ2-2	TRBV5-6	ASSPIDRATGELF
TRBJ2-1	TRBV9	ASSVGTTNEQF
TRBJ2-1	TRBV4-1	ASSQESLAGARQF
TRBJ2-7	TRBV6-5	ASKRTDEQY
TRBJ2-7	TRBV30	AWTPRASGRAGQY
TRBJ2-5	TRBV2	ATRGGGQETQY
TRBJ2-1	TRBV7-8	ASSPQGNEQF